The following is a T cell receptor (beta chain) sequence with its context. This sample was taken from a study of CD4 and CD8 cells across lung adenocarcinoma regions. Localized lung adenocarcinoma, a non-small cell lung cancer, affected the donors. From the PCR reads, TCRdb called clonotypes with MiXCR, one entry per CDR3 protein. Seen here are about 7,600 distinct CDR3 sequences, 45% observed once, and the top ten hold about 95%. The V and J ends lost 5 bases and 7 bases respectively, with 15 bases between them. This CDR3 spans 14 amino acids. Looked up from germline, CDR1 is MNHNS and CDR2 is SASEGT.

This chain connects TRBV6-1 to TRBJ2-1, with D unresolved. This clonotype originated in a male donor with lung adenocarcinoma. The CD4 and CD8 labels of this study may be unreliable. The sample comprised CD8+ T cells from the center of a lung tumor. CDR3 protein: CASSPGWSSNEQFF. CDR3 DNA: TGTGCCAGCAGTCCTGGATGGTCGTCGAATGAGCAGTTCTTC.